This entry lists 24 T cell receptor beta chains sequenced from one sample in a study of shared clonotypes between healthy human individuals. Produced via immunoSEQ multiplex PCR; TCRdb's table is partial and in-frame only. The sample includes roughly 2,300,000 clones, around 93% seen only once; the top ten take 0.37%. The sample was naive CD4+ T cells from PBMCs. The subset: CD45RA+ positively selected. These receptor sequences come from a man between 18 and 29 years old in good health. Some clones in this sample may be carry-over from other donors' samples.

The chain joins TRBV6-1 to TRBJ2-2; 7 bases agree with TRBD2. This CDR3 contains 14 residues. Germline V gene data show CDR1 as MNHNS and CDR2 as SASEGT. Trimming took 10 bases from V and 4 from J; bases not matched to a gene: 9. As DNA, the CDR3 is TGTGCCATAAAGGGCCTAGCGGTCACCGGGGAGCTGTTTTTT. It is translated as CAIKGLAVTGELFF.

This clone was observed a few times. This same CDR3 is encoded by further DNA sequences in the sample. J is TRBJ2-2 and V is TRBV14; D call uncertain. This CDR3 is 13 amino acids long. V lost 0 bases to trimming and J lost 6 bases, with 5 bases between them. Germline values: CDR1 SGHDN, CDR2 FVKESK. CDR3 loop: CASSQDLAGELFF. The CDR3 coding sequence is TGTGCCAGCAGCCAAGATCTCGCCGGGGAGCTGTTTTTT.

J is TRBJ1-1 and V is TRBV27; 7 bases line up with TRBD1. Germline CDR1 and CDR2: MNHEY and SMNVEV (reference sequence). CDR3 length: 16 residues. Trimming took 5 bases from V and 4 from J; bases not matched to a gene: 13. The DNA of the CDR3 is TGTGCCAGCAGTCCCTCCCCCGGACAGGTGGTCACTGAAGCTTTCTTT. Translating gives CASSPSPGQVVTEAFF.

J is TRBJ1-1 and V is TRBV21-1; TRBD1, the table's D call, lacks a check against the DNA. TRBV21-1 is shown as a pseudogene. The CDR3 totals 19 residues. CDR3: CASSTPGQGRSTVNTEAFF. The CDR3 region has the DNA TGTGCCAGCAGCACGCCGGGACAGGGGAGGTCAACGGTGAACACTGAAGCTTTCTTT.

Only one count was recorded for this clone. Written as DNA, the CDR3 is TGTGCCAGCAGTTCGTCTACGCCCAGGGATATCTACGAGCAGTACTTC. Its translation: CASSSSTPRDIYEQYF. The V call is TRBV28, the J call TRBJ2-7; perhaps TRBD1 as D (5 bases). The ends were cut back, 4 bases at V and 3 bases at J, with 19 bases in the middle. CDR1 is MDHEN and CDR2 is SYDVKM in the germline V gene. The CDR3 spans 16 residues.

Worth noting for this clone: Other nucleotide sequences from this sample produce the same CDR3. The V call is TRBV7-2, the J call TRBJ2-5; D ambiguous. Per germline, CDR1 SGHTA and CDR2 FQGNSA. CDR3 length: 14 amino acids. The V and J ends lost 0 bases and 1 base respectively, with 6 bases between them. The CDR3 DNA reads TGTGCCAGCAGCTTAGCGTCTGGCCAAGAGACCCAGTACTTC. Translated: CASSLASGQETQYF.

This clone was found a few times. At the DNA level, this CDR3 is encoded by other sequences in the same sample as well. V usage is TRBV6-5 and J usage is TRBJ1-1; D is unclear. In germline, CDR1 is MNHEY, CDR2 SVGAGI. The CDR3 has 13 residues. Trimming pared 8 bases from V and 0 bases from J, leaving 10 bases between. The CDR3 coding sequence is TGTGCCAGCGGCAGGACGGTGAACACTGAAGCTTTCTTT. Protein sequence: CASGRTVNTEAFF.

This chain connects TRBV6-1 to TRBJ2-7, with TRBD2 as a possible D gene (5 bases). V was clipped by 7 bases and J by 9 bases, with 16 bases between them. The CDR3 consists of 12 residues. Germline CDR1 MNHNS, CDR2 SASEGT. The CDR3 sequence is CASNGLNPVQYF. For the CDR3, the DNA is TGTGCCAGCAACGGACTCAACCCGGTGCAGTACTTC.

This chain links TRBV6-1 with TRBJ2-1; tentative D call: TRBD1 (5 bases). The V end was cut by 7 bases, the J end by 13 bases, with 20 bases between. Germline V gene lookup returns CDR1 MNHNS and CDR2 SASEGT. The CDR3 consists of 13 residues. The CDR3 coding sequence is TGTGCCAGCAATCCAGCAGGGAAAGGAAGACAGTTCTTC. Protein sequence: CASNPAGKGRQFF.

This chain uses TRBV11-2 with TRBJ2-5; the match to TRBD2 covers 10 bases. This CDR3 comprises 18 residues. After removal of 1 base from V and 4 bases from J, the junction contained 12 bases not matched to a gene. The germline V gene encodes CDR1 SGHAT and CDR2 FQNNGV. The CDR3 DNA sequence: TGTGCCAGCAGCTTAGGGTTGTTAGCGGGAGGTGATACAGAGACCCAGTACTTC. Translated, it gives CASSLGLLAGGDTETQYF. The whole variable domain, filled in from reference TRBV11-2 and TRBJ2-5, reads EAGVAQSPRYKIIEKRQSVAFWCNPISGHATLYWYQQILGQGPKLLIQFQNNGVVDDSQLPKDRFSAERLKGVDSTLKIQPAKLEDSAVYLCASSLGLLAGGDTETQYFGPGTRLLVL.

The V and J genes are TRBV5-4 and TRBJ2-1, with TRBD2 matching over 9 bases. Germline values: CDR1 SGHNT, CDR2 YYREEE (reference sequence). This CDR3 comprises 19 residues. V gave up 3 bases and J gave up 3 bases; unmatched junction bases: 16. CDR3 amino acids: CASSSINLVAGVIYNEQFF. CDR3 nucleotides: TGTGCCAGCAGCTCAATCAATTTAGTAGCGGGAGTCATCTACAATGAGCAGTTCTTC. Combining the CDR3 with reference TRBV5-4 and TRBJ2-1 gives the whole variable domain ETGVTQSPTHLIKTRGQQVTLRCSSQSGHNTVSWYQQALGQGPQFIFQYYREEENGRGNFPPRFSGLQFPNYSSELNVNALELDDSALYLCASSSINLVAGVIYNEQFFGPGTRLTVL.

V usage is TRBV14 and J usage is TRBJ2-3; D is unclear. Germline V gene sequence: CDR1 SGHDN, CDR2 FVKESK. This CDR3 is built from 13 residues. V dropped 0 bases and J dropped 6 bases, with 7 bases sitting between them. This CDR3 is CASSQEETDTQYF. The CDR3 DNA reads as TGTGCCAGCAGCCAAGAAGAAACGGATACGCAGTATTTT.

The chain carries TRBV5-6 and TRBJ2-5; 9 positions agree with TRBD2. Per the germline V gene, CDR1 is SGHDT and CDR2 is YYEEEE. J lost 5 bases, V lost 0 bases, and 8 bases had no gene match. This CDR3 contains 16 residues. The CDR3: CASSLVVAGDVETQYF. The CDR3 bases are TGTGCCAGCAGCTTGGTGGTAGCGGGAGATGTGGAGACCCAGTACTTC.

The genes are TRBV7-6 and TRBJ1-1; no reliable D call. Trimming removed 5 bases from V and 4 bases from J, with 14 bases in between. CDR1 is SGHVS, CDR2 FNYEAQ, per germline. The CDR3 runs to 14 residues. As DNA, the CDR3 is TGTGCCAGCAGCCCATCTCAGCGGGGCACTGAAGCTTTCTTT. Its protein is CASSPSQRGTEAFF.

The rearrangement uses TRBV5-1 and TRBJ2-7; TRBD2 is a possible D gene (6 bases). V shed 3 bases and J shed 2 bases, with 12 bases lying between them. CDR1 and CDR2 from the germline V gene are SGHRS and YFSETQ. The CDR3 totals 14 residues. The CDR3 region is CASSSGEPPYEQYF. The DNA for the CDR3 is TGCGCCAGCAGCTCGGGGGAACCCCCCTACGAGCAGTACTTC.

V and J are TRBV4-3 and TRBJ2-1; 11 nucleotides align to TRBD2. The length of the CDR3 is 16 residues. V gave up 4 bases and J gave up 4 bases; unmatched junction bases: 6. Germline V gives CDR1 LGHNA, CDR2 YSLEER. CDR3 coding DNA: TGCGCCAGCAGCCCCCTGACTAGCGGGACATACAATGAGCAGTTCTTC. Residues: CASSPLTSGTYNEQFF.

This sequence joins TRBV7-9 and TRBJ1-6; 8 bases match TRBD1. Germline lookup yields CDR1 SEHNR and CDR2 FQNEAQ (reference sequence). The V gene end was trimmed by 4 bases and the J gene end by 7 bases; junction bases not matched to a gene: 9. CDR3 length equals 16 residues. The CDR3 protein is CASSSWQGAGNSPLHF. Written as DNA, the CDR3 is TGTGCCAGCAGCTCGTGGCAGGGGGCGGGCAATTCACCCCTCCACTTT.

V is TRBV5-4 and J is TRBJ2-6, with D tentatively TRBD1 (6 bases). The CDR3 spans 16 residues. CDR1 SGHNT and CDR2 YYREEE come from the germline V gene (reference sequence). V was trimmed by 4 bases and J by 0 bases, leaving 11 bases between them. The chain's CDR3 is CASSGKQGSGANVLTF. The CDR3 region has the DNA TGTGCCAGCAGCGGGAAACAGGGCTCTGGGGCCAACGTCCTGACTTTC.

V is TRBV5-1 and J is TRBJ2-5, with TRBD1 as a possible D gene (5 bases). V lost 0 bases and J lost 6, with 15 bases in between. Per the germline V gene, CDR1 is SGHRS and CDR2 is YFSETQ. The CDR3 is 15 residues long. The CDR3 loop reads CASSLELGRVKTQYF. In DNA, the CDR3 is TGCGCCAGCAGCTTGGAGTTGGGCAGGGTAAAGACCCAGTACTTC.

This rearrangement joins TRBV9 to TRBJ1-3; D is perhaps TRBD1 (6 bases). This CDR3 is 15 amino acids long. Germline assignment: CDR1 SGDLS and CDR2 YYNGEE. V shed 0 bases and J shed 3 bases, with 10 bases lying between them. The CDR3 nucleotides are TGTGCCAGCAGCGTAGTGGGGGCACTTGGAAACACCATATATTTT. This sequence encodes CASSVVGALGNTIYF.

The chain has TRBV5-1 and TRBJ2-1; D is uncertain. Germline V gene data show CDR1 as SGHRS and CDR2 as YFSETQ. The CDR3 is 14 amino acids. V was pared by 4 bases and J by 4 bases, with 12 bases between. The CDR3 spells CASSPGGIYNEQFF. The CDR3 DNA reads as TGCGCCAGCAGCCCTGGCGGAATATACAATGAGCAGTTCTTC.

In regard to this clone: Other DNA sequences of this sample code for an identical CDR3. The chain joins TRBV7-9 to TRBJ2-2, with D unresolved. The length of the CDR3 is 11 residues. V was trimmed by 5 bases and J by 4 bases, leaving 2 bases between them. In germline, CDR1 is SEHNR, CDR2 FQNEAQ (reference sequence). CDR3 in DNA: TGTGCCAGCAGCCTCACCGGGGAGCTGTTTTTT. It codes for CASSLTGELFF.

This chain's CDR3 is CSPGQGGQQPQHF. CDR3 nucleotide sequence: TGCAGCCCTGGACAGGGCGGACAGCAGCCCCAGCATTTT. The rearrangement joins TRBV29-1 to TRBJ1-5; 8 bases are shared with TRBD1. Germline trimming cut 8 bases from V and 7 bases from J; bases unmatched to any gene: 10. The germline V gene has CDR1 SQVTM and CDR2 ANQGSEA. The CDR3 sequence is 13 residues long.

This clone has just one count. V usage is TRBV19 and J usage is TRBJ2-3; D gene unclear. V was pared by 5 bases and J by 0 bases, with 9 bases between. The CDR3 length is 14 residues. Looked up from germline, CDR1 is LNHDA and CDR2 is SQIVND (reference sequence). CDR3: CASSPRRSTDTQYF. For the CDR3, the DNA is TGTGCCAGTAGTCCCCGACGGAGCACAGATACGCAGTATTTT.